This TCR beta chain derives from a study of blood T cell repertoires in COVID-19. This CDR3 comprises 14 residues. Germline loops: CDR1 MDHEN, CDR2 SYDVKM. Trimming left V 2 bases short and J 3 bases short, with 8 bases between. Per the authors' pipeline: Nucleated cell counts were estimated from reference gene primer amplification. Here immunoSEQ multiplex PCR was the method, and the copy in TCRdb shows in-frame clones only, minus some. The DNA gave D and trimming, while V, J and clone size come from that table. The data hold around 280,000 clones, with approximately 88% observed a single time. The TCR sequence derives from a woman aged 40 to 49 who had recovered from COVID-19. The V and J genes are TRBV28 and TRBJ2-1; a weak D match, TRBD2 (6 bases). Source material: PBMCs or T cells enriched from blood (not recorded which). DNA of the CDR3: TGTGCCAGCAGTTTAGGAGGGGACTACAATGAGCAGTTCTTC. Translating it yields CASSLGGDYNEQFF.